Below, 20 T cell receptor beta chains from the same sample are listed, as sequenced in a study of T cells in Graves' hyperthyroidism and ophthalmopathy. Researchers took RNA transcripts and amplified the TCR beta CDR3 regions from them. TCR CDR3 underwent first-round RT-PCR with the HTBI primer set. One entry per CDR3 protein, called by TCRdb with MiXCR from the multiplex PCR reads. This table holds 300,000 to 450,000 distinct CDR3 sequences, approximately 14% found once. Source material: blood. These receptors came from a woman aged 18-29 years with Graves' hyperthyroidism that later progressed to Graves' ophthalmopathy.

Ten or more counts support this clonotype. The V and J genes are TRBV12-3 or TRBV12-4 and TRBJ1-1; possible D gene TRBD1, 5 bases. The CDR3 is made up of 17 amino acids. The germline V and J ends were trimmed by 1 base and 1 base, with 16 bases remaining between them. CDR3 sequence (DNA): TGTGCCAGCAGTTTAGGAGAAATGGGGCAGCCGAACACTGAAGCTTTCTTT. Translated, it gives CASSLGEMGQPNTEAFF.

The rearrangement uses TRBV29-1 and TRBJ2-1, with TRBD2 matching over 13 bases. The germline V gene encodes CDR1 SQVTM and CDR2 ANQGSEA. J lost 8 bases, V lost 4 bases, and 11 bases had no gene match. CDR3 length: 16 residues. As DNA, the CDR3 is TGCAGCGTTGCTGGGGAGACTAGCGGGAGGATGCATGAGCAGTTCTTC. Translation: CSVAGETSGRMHEQFF.

This clonotype was observed many times. V gene TRBV28 combines with J gene TRBJ2-1; 10 nucleotides agree with TRBD2. The junction had 4 bases not matched to a gene; V was cut back by 2 bases and J by 0 bases. CDR3 length equals 17 residues. From germline, CDR1 is MDHEN and CDR2 SYDVKM. The CDR3 loop reads CASSLPSSGGSYNEQFF. The DNA of the CDR3 is TGTGCCAGCAGTTTACCTTCTAGCGGGGGCTCCTACAATGAGCAGTTCTTC.

This clonotype was picked up many times. The chain's CDR3 is CASSPRSGGEQYF. The CDR3 DNA is TGTGCCAGCAGCCCGCGATCCGGAGGGGAGCAGTACTTC. This sequence joins TRBV3-1 and TRBJ2-7, with TRBD2 as a possible D gene (6 bases). Germline CDR1 and CDR2: LGHDT and YNNKEL (reference sequence). V dropped 4 bases and J dropped 7 bases, with 14 bases sitting between them. The CDR3 loop spans 13 amino acids.

CDR3 nucleotide sequence: TGTGCCAGTCCGCCCCCCGAGAGGGCTGATAAGAACACTGAAGCTTTCTTT. Residues: CASPPPERADKNTEAFF. The chain joins TRBV28 to TRBJ1-1; no firm D call. The CDR3 consists of 17 residues. The germline V gene has CDR1 MDHEN and CDR2 SYDVKM. V gave up 9 bases and J gave up 1 base, with 24 bases separating them.

A note on this clonotype: One base away lies a much larger clone, so this may be a sequencing read error. The rearrangement uses TRBV7-9 and TRBJ2-5, with D tentatively TRBD1 (5 bases). V was cut by 5 bases and J by 5 bases, with 18 bases left in between. Per germline, CDR1 SEHNR and CDR2 FQNEAQ (reference sequence). The CDR3 runs 15 residues. For the CDR3, the DNA is TGTGCCAGCAGCAACATCGGACAAGAGGAGGAGACCCAGTACTTC. It codes for CASSNIGQEEETQYF.

This clonotype was observed many times. This chain uses TRBV20-1 with TRBJ1-5; 7 nucleotides line up with TRBD1. CDR3 size: 14 residues. The ends lost 6 bases at V and 7 bases at J; junction bases unmatched: 12. Germline V gene sequence: CDR1 DFQATT, CDR2 SNEGSKA (reference sequence). The CDR3 sequence: CSAYRGPENQPQHF. CDR3 in DNA: TGCAGTGCCTACAGGGGCCCCGAAAACCAGCCCCAGCATTTT.

This clonotype appeared a few times. The rearrangement joins TRBV10-2 to TRBJ2-2; possibly TRBD2 for D (5 bases). The CDR3 totals 17 residues. V was shortened by 3 bases and J by 2 bases, with 16 bases between the two germline ends. The germline V gene has CDR1 WSHSY and CDR2 SAAADI. The CDR3 loop is CASSDPVTTGNTGELFF. The CDR3 nucleotides read TGCGCCAGCAGTGATCCCGTGACGACGGGAAACACCGGGGAGCTGTTTTTT.

This clonotype turned up a few times. This rearrangement joins TRBV9 to TRBJ2-1, with 12 bases matching TRBD2. In germline, CDR1 is SGDLS, CDR2 YYNGEE. The length of the CDR3 is 19 residues. V was clipped by 0 bases and J by 1 base; unmatched bases: 8. CDR3 in amino acids: CASSVDLAGGPGSYNEQFF. Here the CDR3 DNA reads TGTGCCAGCAGCGTAGACCTAGCGGGAGGGCCCGGGTCCTACAATGAGCAGTTCTTC.

This clonotype was counted many times. The chain uses TRBV11-2 and TRBJ2-7; 13 nucleotides agree with TRBD2. Germline V lookup: CDR1 SGHAT, CDR2 FQNNGV. CDR3 length equals 20 residues. V was pared by 4 bases and J by 3 bases, with 18 bases of the junction left unmatched. CDR3 sequence: CASSSKLELLAGGPHYEQYF. The CDR3 DNA reads as TGTGCCAGCAGCTCGAAACTTGAGCTACTAGCGGGAGGGCCCCACTACGAGCAGTACTTC.

The chain links TRBV29-1 to TRBJ2-1, with 12 nucleotides matching TRBD2. Unmatched junction bases numbered 10, after V lost 8 bases and J lost 8 bases. The germline V gene encodes CDR1 SQVTM and CDR2 ANQGSEA. This CDR3 has 14 residues. CDR3 loop: CSSSSGRERYEQFF. CDR3 bases: TGCAGCTCCTCTAGCGGGAGGGAGAGGTATGAGCAGTTCTTC.

The V call is TRBV3-2, the J call TRBJ2-1; TRBD1, the table's D call, was not compared with the DNA. TRBV3-2 is termed a pseudogene. This CDR3 has 14 residues. The DNA of the CDR3 is TGTGCCAGCGATACTAGCGGTCCCGGGGATGAGCAGTTCTTC. Amino acids: CASDTSGPGDEQFF.

The sample holds a few counts of this clonotype. The chain carries TRBV9 and TRBJ2-1, with a possible D match to TRBD2 (6 bases). The germline V gene has CDR1 SGDLS and CDR2 YYNGEE. V gave up 7 bases and J gave up 7 bases, with 15 bases separating them. There are 13 residues in the CDR3. CDR3: CASGGILENEQFF. CDR3 DNA: TGTGCCAGCGGGGGGATACTAGAGAATGAGCAGTTCTTC.

The chain has TRBV19 and TRBJ1-1, with a possible D match to TRBD1 (5 bases). CDR3 length: 11 residues. Germline-derived CDR1 and CDR2 are LNHDA and SQIVND (reference sequence). V dropped 3 bases and J dropped 10 bases, with 9 bases sitting between them. This chain's CDR3 is CASSMETGAFF. The CDR3 bases are TGTGCCAGTAGTATGGAAACAGGAGCTTTCTTT.

This clonotype was counted many times. The chain joins TRBV12-3 or TRBV12-4 to TRBJ2-2; D not resolved. The CDR3 spans 15 residues. With 2 bases removed from V and 1 base from J, the gap between germline ends came to 8 bases. Here the CDR3 reads CASSLRHKNTGELFF. CDR3 nucleotides: TGTGCCAGCAGTTTAAGGCATAAGAACACCGGGGAGCTGTTTTTT.

This clonotype appeared a few times. This sequence joins TRBV28 and TRBJ1-5; perhaps TRBD1 as D (5 bases). The CDR3 extends over 13 amino acids. Germline assignment: CDR1 MDHEN and CDR2 SYDVKM. Trimming took off 6 bases at V and 11 bases at J, with 17 bases between the two ends. CDR3 protein: CASRSRERQSQHF. The CDR3 DNA reads TGTGCCAGCAGGTCCAGGGAAAGACAGTCCCAGCATTTT.

This clonotype was counted only a few times. The gene calls are TRBV20-1 and TRBJ2-3; possible D gene TRBD2, 5 bases. Trimming left V 5 bases short and J 4 bases short, with 13 bases between. The CDR3 consists of 13 residues. CDR1 is DFQATT, CDR2 SNEGSKA, per germline (reference sequence). The CDR3 protein is CSAPHDYADTQYF. As DNA, the CDR3 is TGCAGTGCTCCTCATGACTACGCAGATACGCAGTATTTT.

This clonotype has just a few counts. The chain recombines TRBV20-1 with TRBJ2-7, with D possibly being TRBD1 or TRBD2 (5 bases each). The CDR3 length is 14 residues. Germline CDR1 and CDR2: DFQATT and SNEGSKA (reference sequence). Trimming took off 4 bases at V and 4 bases at J, with 17 bases between the two ends. This chain's CDR3 is CSATIELGEYEQYF. CDR3 coding DNA: TGCAGTGCTACAATCGAGCTGGGGGAATACGAGCAGTACTTC.

The V gene is TRBV20-1, the J gene TRBJ2-1, with 9 nucleotides matching TRBD1. This CDR3 contains 13 residues. J was trimmed by 4 bases and V by 6 bases; bases with no gene match: 4. Germline CDR1 DFQATT, CDR2 SNEGSKA (reference sequence). CDR3: CSARDREYNEQFF. CDR3 bases: TGCAGTGCGCGGGACAGGGAATACAATGAGCAGTTCTTC.

This clonotype was observed a few times. The V gene is TRBV10-2, the J gene TRBJ1-2; D may be TRBD1 (6 bases). Trimming removed 2 bases from V and 4 bases from J, with 11 bases in between. The germline CDR1 and CDR2 sequences are WSHSY and SAAADI. The CDR3 totals 14 residues. CDR3 DNA sequence: TGCGCCAGCAGTGAGACACAGGGAAGCTATGGCTACACCTTC. This encodes CASSETQGSYGYTF.